The rows below give T cell receptor beta chains drawn from one sample of a study of CD8 T cells in ankylosing spondylitis. TCRdb reprocessed the 5' RACE reads with MiXCR, giving one entry per CDR3 protein. The table has hundreds of thousands of distinct CDR3 sequences, over 9.5% seen once. The specimen sequenced was blood, either unsorted or a sorted T cell fraction (not recorded which). The receptor source for this set is a male donor with ankylosing spondylitis. Each CDR3 is given with its conserved first and last residue. The D gene is left open where the match is weak. Some rows mark clone size as missing; the rest say once, few, many or name a class of expanded clone.

D gene	V gene	J gene	clone size	CDR3 protein	CDR3 DNA
.	TRBV27	TRBJ2-6	.	CASTRSQGGANVLTF	TGTGCCAGCACCCGTAGCCAAGGCGGGGCCAACGTCCTGACTTTC
TRBD1	TRBV15	TRBJ1-5	.	CATSKLDRDHQPQHF	TGTGCCACCAGCAAACTGGACAGGGACCATCAGCCCCAGCATTTT
.	TRBV19	TRBJ2-3	.	CASNNREDTQYF	TGTGCCAGTAATAACAGGGAGGATACGCAGTATTTT
.	TRBV6-1	TRBJ2-7	.	CASSVDSSYEQYF	TGTGCCAGCAGTGTGGACAGCTCCTACGAGCAGTACTTC
TRBD1	TRBV20-1	TRBJ1-5	.	CSASQGQTNQPQHF	TGCAGTGCTTCTCAGGGACAGACCAATCAGCCCCAGCATTTT
.	TRBV5-1	TRBJ2-1	few	CASSLAGGAGNEQFF	TGCGCCAGCAGCTTGGCCGGGGGCGCAGGCAATGAGCAGTTCTTC
.	TRBV20-1	TRBJ2-5	many	CSASYVRGETQYF	TGCAGTGCTAGTTATGTGAGGGGGGAGACCCAGTACTTC
TRBD1	TRBV6-1	TRBJ1-1	few	CASNKIRGGQRNTEAFF	TGTGCCAGCAACAAAATTAGAGGGGGACAGAGGAACACTGAAGCTTTCTTT
TRBD2	TRBV4-1	TRBJ2-1	.	CASSQVWASGYNEQFF	TGCGCCAGCAGCCAAGTCTGGGCTAGCGGGTACAATGAGCAGTTCTTC
.	TRBV7-9	TRBJ1-5	.	CASSFPSQPQHF	TGTGCCAGCAGCTTTCCCAGTCAGCCCCAGCATTTT
.	TRBV15	TRBJ2-5	few	CATSRDQLGGSGTQYF	TGTGCCACCAGCAGAGATCAGCTTGGTGGGTCCGGGACCCAGTACTTC
.	TRBV7-2	TRBJ1-6	.	CASSSSGAFYNSPLHF	TGTGCCAGCAGCTCTTCTGGAGCTTTCTATAATTCACCCCTCCACTTT
.	TRBV12-3/TRBV12-4	TRBJ2-1	.	CASSKGVVEQFF	TGTGCCAGCAGTAAGGGAGTGGTTGAGCAGTTCTTC
TRBD1	TRBV6-2/TRBV6-3	TRBJ2-2	.	CASSPRQGQPYEMNTGELFF	TGTGCCAGCAGCCCACGACAGGGCCAACCCTACGAGATGAACACCGGGGAGCTGTTTTTT
.	TRBV7-2	TRBJ2-3	.	CASSLKGYTDTQYF	TGTGCCAGCAGCTTAAAAGGCTACACAGATACGCAGTATTTT
.	TRBV6-2/TRBV6-3	TRBJ2-1	.	CASHRRNYNEQFF	TGTGCCAGCCACAGGCGTAATTACAATGAGCAGTTCTTC
.	TRBV5-1	TRBJ2-2	.	CASSLHTGSGELFF	TGCGCCAGCAGCTTGCACACCGGTTCTGGGGAGCTGTTTTTT
TRBD1	TRBV20-1	TRBJ2-1	.	CSAMGQGGSYNEQFF	TGCAGTGCCATGGGACAGGGTGGATCCTACAATGAGCAGTTCTTC
TRBD1	TRBV3-1	TRBJ1-5	few	CASSQETGAGQPQHF	TGTGCCAGCAGCCAAGAAACAGGGGCAGGTCAGCCCCAGCATTTT
.	TRBV11-2	TRBJ2-4	few	CASSSFQRTKNIQYF	TGTGCCAGCAGCTCCTTCCAGCGGACCAAAAACATTCAGTACTTC
.	TRBV10-2	TRBJ2-3	.	CASLRGRTNTQYF	TGCGCCAGCCTCCGGGGGCGCACAAATACGCAGTATTTT
.	TRBV14	TRBJ1-1	many	CASSQDPRGQGMNTEAFF	TGTGCCAGCAGCCAAGATCCACGGGGGCAGGGGATGAACACTGAAGCTTTCTTT